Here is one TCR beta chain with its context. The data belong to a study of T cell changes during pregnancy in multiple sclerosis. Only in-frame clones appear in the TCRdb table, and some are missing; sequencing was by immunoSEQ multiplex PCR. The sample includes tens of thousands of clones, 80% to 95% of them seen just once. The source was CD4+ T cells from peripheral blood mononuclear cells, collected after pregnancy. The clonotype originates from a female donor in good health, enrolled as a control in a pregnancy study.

CDR3 residues: CASSRGRNEQYF. CDR3 nucleotide sequence: TGTGCCAGTAGTAGGGGCCGCAACGAGCAGTACTTC. The chain links TRBV19 to TRBJ2-7; tentative D call: TRBD1 (5 bases). Trimming took off 4 bases at V and 5 bases at J, with 9 bases between the two ends. Looked up from germline, CDR1 is LNHDA and CDR2 is SQIVND (reference sequence). The CDR3 contains 12 residues.